The present T cell receptor (beta chain) was sequenced within a study of blood T cell repertoires in COVID-19. The CDR3 has 20 residues. In germline, CDR1 is SGHNT, CDR2 YENEEA. V lost 5 bases, J lost 1 base, and 16 bases stayed unmatched. Under the authors' procedure: Reference gene primer amplification gave nucleated cell count estimates. TCRdb keeps only in-frame clones here, not all; method: immunoSEQ multiplex PCR. Clone size and the V and J calls come from that table; the DNA yielded D and trimming. The sample shows fewer than 300,000 clones, almost 85% of them seen only once. This chain connects TRBV11-3 to TRBJ2-1, with 11 bases identical to TRBD2. Material: peripheral blood. This receptor was obtained from a man aged 45-65 years with active or convalescent COVID-19. The CDR3 coding sequence is TGTGCCAGCAGCCGAGAGGGGGTACTAGCGGGAGATCAATCCTACAATGAGCAGTTCTTC. This sequence encodes CASSREGVLAGDQSYNEQFF.